Each of the 21 T cell receptor beta chains below was sequenced from the same sample in a study of CD8 T cells in ankylosing spondylitis. Broader study findings: About 8 highly homologous variants made up a TCR beta motif, and this motif appeared characteristic of ankylosing spondylitis blood.

For these TCRs, the target antigens are not known. TCRdb used MiXCR to reprocess the 5' RACE reads, holding one entry per CDR3 protein. The sample shows about 390,000 distinct CDR3 sequences, 20% to 25% of them seen only once. What was sequenced was blood, either unsorted or a sorted T cell fraction (not recorded which). The receptor source for this set is a male donor with ankylosing spondylitis.

At least ten counts were recorded for this clonotype. The J gene is TRBJ1-1, the V gene TRBV12-3 or TRBV12-4, with D perhaps TRBD1 (6 bases). CDR3 length: 13 amino acids. V lost 3 bases and J lost 4, with 9 bases in between. CDR3 coding DNA: TGTGCCAGCAGTTTCGGGGGGCCCACTGAAGCTTTCTTT. Translating it yields CASSFGGPTEAFF.

Only a few counts were recorded for this clonotype. The chain couples TRBV18 to TRBJ2-1, with 8 bases aligning to TRBD2. This CDR3 has 15 residues. From germline, CDR1 is KGHSH and CDR2 LQKENI. The trim removed 6 bases at V and 7 bases at J, leaving 11 bases unmatched. The CDR3 loop is CASSPSGRVLNEQFF. CDR3 DNA: TGTGCCAGCTCCCCATCCGGGAGGGTTCTTAATGAGCAGTTCTTC. Drawing the rest from reference TRBV18 and TRBJ2-1, the complete variable domain is NAGVMQNPRHLVRRRGQEARLRCSPMKGHSHVYWYRQLPEEGLKFMVYLQKENIIDESGMPKERFSAEFPKEGPSILRIQQVVRGDSAAYFCASSPSGRVLNEQFFGPGTRLTVL.

This clonotype was seen a few times. This rearrangement joins TRBV10-3 to TRBJ2-5; D gene uncertain. This CDR3 contains 12 residues. CDR1 is ENHRY, CDR2 SYGVKD, per germline. The germline V and J ends were trimmed by 3 bases and 1 base, with 3 bases remaining between them. The CDR3 bases are TGTGCCATCAGTGACACCCAAGAGACCCAGTACTTC. Protein: CAISDTQETQYF.

The rearrangement uses TRBV4-1 and TRBJ2-7; D may match TRBD1 or TRBD2 (6 bases each). In germline, CDR1 is MGHRA, CDR2 YSYEKL. V lost 0 bases and J 2 bases, leaving 14 bases between the germline ends. The CDR3 covers 16 residues. In DNA form, the CDR3 reads TGCGCCAGCAGCCAAGATAGCCGGGGGCGAACCTACGAGCAGTACTTC. Amino acid sequence: CASSQDSRGRTYEQYF.

This clonotype was seen repeatedly, ten times or more. The chain joins TRBV3-1 to TRBJ2-2; D ambiguous. With 0 bases removed from V and 7 bases from J, the gap between germline ends came to 6 bases. Germline V lookup: CDR1 LGHDT, CDR2 YNNKEL (reference sequence). The CDR3 sequence is 13 residues long. The CDR3 loop reads CASSQDRGGELFF. CDR3 DNA: TGTGCCAGCAGCCAAGACCGTGGCGGGGAGCTGTTTTTT.

This clonotype was counted between two and nine times. V gene TRBV7-2 combines with J gene TRBJ2-3; the match to TRBD2 covers 7 bases. The CDR3 loop spans 16 amino acids. The germline V gene has CDR1 SGHTA and CDR2 FQGNSA. The junction had 13 bases not matched to a gene; V was cut back by 5 bases and J by 5 bases. CDR3 in amino acids: CASSLSGSGGEDTQYF. CDR3 DNA sequence: TGTGCCAGCAGCCTGTCCGGGAGTGGGGGGGAAGATACGCAGTATTTT.

This chain connects TRBV27 to TRBJ1-2, with D possibly being TRBD1 (6 bases). CDR3 length equals 14 residues. The V end was cut by 1 base, the J end by 6 bases, with 12 bases between. Germline CDR1 is MNHEY and CDR2 is SMNVEV (reference sequence). In DNA, the CDR3 is TGTGCCAGCAGTTTATTGGGGGCCTCGAATGGCTACACCTTC. It specifies CASSLLGASNGYTF.

This clonotype showed up just a few times. V usage is TRBV11-2 and J usage is TRBJ1-6, with D unresolved. This CDR3 region has 16 residues. Trimming cost V 5 bases and J 1 base, with 12 bases left between them. Germline lookup yields CDR1 SGHAT and CDR2 FQNNGV. The CDR3 loop is CASSLSAASYNSPLHF. The CDR3 region has the DNA TGTGCCAGCAGCCTATCTGCGGCGTCCTATAATTCACCCCTCCACTTT. Full variable domain (rest looked up from reference TRBV11-2 and TRBJ1-6): EAGVAQSPRYKIIEKRQSVAFWCNPISGHATLYWYQQILGQGPKLLIQFQNNGVVDDSQLPKDRFSAERLKGVDSTLKIQPAKLEDSAVYLCASSLSAASYNSPLHFGNGTRLTVT.

A few counts support this clonotype. The gene calls are TRBV4-3 and TRBJ2-7; possibly TRBD1 or TRBD2 for D (5 bases each). This CDR3 has 14 amino acids. The germline V and J ends were trimmed by 1 base and 2 bases, with 9 bases remaining between them. CDR1 is LGHNA, CDR2 YSLEER, per germline. The chain's CDR3 is CASSQGRGPYEQYF. The CDR3 DNA sequence: TGCGCCAGCAGCCAAGGTCGGGGACCCTACGAGCAGTACTTC.

A few counts support this clonotype. The chain recombines TRBV28 with TRBJ1-5, with TRBD1 matching over 11 bases. Germline V gene data show CDR1 as MDHEN and CDR2 as SYDVKM. Germline trimming cut 7 bases from V and 5 bases from J; bases unmatched to any gene: 7. The CDR3 is made up of 15 amino acids. DNA of the CDR3: TGTGCCAGCACCCGAAGGGGACAGGGGGATCAGCCCCAGCATTTT. It encodes CASTRRGQGDQPQHF.

The genes are TRBV7-7 and TRBJ1-3; 7 nucleotides line up with TRBD1. The CDR3 is 14 amino acids. Per germline, CDR1 SSHAT and CDR2 FNYEAQ (reference sequence). J lost 8 bases, V lost 5 bases, and 9 bases had no gene match. CDR3 amino acids: CASSKTTGADTIYF. DNA of the CDR3: TGTGCCAGCAGCAAAACAACAGGGGCGGACACCATATATTTT.

There are a few counts of this clonotype. The chain links TRBV5-6 to TRBJ2-4, with D perhaps being TRBD1 or TRBD2 (5 bases each). This CDR3 contains 13 residues. V was trimmed by 2 bases and J by 12 bases, leaving 15 bases between them. Germline CDR1 reads SGHDT; CDR2 reads YYEEEE. The CDR3 region is CASSFGVQGDQYF. CDR3 in DNA: TGTGCCAGCAGCTTTGGCGTTCAGGGAGATCAGTACTTC. Full variable domain (remainder filled in from reference TRBV5-6 and TRBJ2-4): DAGVTQSPTHLIKTRGQQVTLRCSPKSGHDTVSWYQQALGQGPQFIFQYYEEEERQRGNFPDRFSGHQFPNYSSELNVNALLLGDSALYLCASSFGVQGDQYFGAGTRLSVL.

V and J are TRBV7-9 and TRBJ2-1; a possible D gene is TRBD2 (6 bases). This CDR3 has 15 residues. Germline values: CDR1 SEHNR, CDR2 FQNEAQ (reference sequence). V lost 5 bases and J 4 bases, leaving 15 bases between the germline ends. CDR3 amino acids: CASSLDGTSYNEQFF. CDR3 DNA sequence: TGTGCCAGCAGCCTAGACGGGACTTCTTACAATGAGCAGTTCTTC. Based on the CDR3 plus reference TRBV7-9 and TRBJ2-1, the full variable domain is DTGVSQNPRHKITKRGQNVTFRCDPISEHNRLYWYRQTLGQGPEFLTYFQNEAQLEKSRLLSDRFSAERPKGSFSTLEIQRTEQGDSAMYLCASSLDGTSYNEQFFGPGTRLTVL.

This chain uses TRBV25-1 with TRBJ2-1; D is perhaps TRBD2 (5 bases). The CDR3 spans 13 residues. Trimming stripped 4 bases from V and 10 bases from J, with 14 bases between. Looked up from germline, CDR1 is MGHDK and CDR2 is SYGVNS. The DNA for the CDR3 is TGTGCCAGCAGTGTCCCCGGGGTCCAGGAGCAGTTCTTC. It encodes CASSVPGVQEQFF.

This clonotype has only a few counts. The J gene is TRBJ2-2, the V gene TRBV9, with TRBD1 as a possible D gene (5 bases). V was trimmed by 1 base and J by 0 bases, leaving 10 bases between them. The CDR3 is made up of 16 amino acids. The germline gives CDR1 SGDLS, CDR2 YYNGEE. DNA for the CDR3: TGTGCCAGCAGCGTACCGAGCAGGGCGAACACCGGGGAGCTGTTTTTT. It yields the protein CASSVPSRANTGELFF.

This clonotype was counted between two and nine times. The gene calls are TRBV20-1 and TRBJ1-6; D possibly corresponds to TRBD1 (6 bases). The CDR3 is 15 amino acids. The ends were cut back, 6 bases at V and 4 bases at J, with 16 bases in the middle. Germline V CDR1 and CDR2: DFQATT, SNEGSKA (reference sequence). CDR3 nucleotide sequence: TGCAGTGCCCCGTCAGGTCAGGGGTATAATTCACCCCTCCACTTT. Translating gives CSAPSGQGYNSPLHF.

This rearrangement joins TRBV3-1 to TRBJ2-3; 9 bases agree with TRBD2. V lost 3 bases and J lost 0; bases outside the gene matches: 4. The V gene's germline CDR1 is LGHDT and CDR2 YNNKEL (reference sequence). The CDR3 runs to 16 residues. CDR3 nucleotide sequence: TGTGCCAGCAGCCATGTGAGCGGGAGGAGCACAGATACGCAGTATTTT. Protein: CASSHVSGRSTDTQYF.

A few counts support this clonotype. The J gene is TRBJ2-7, the V gene TRBV15; 7 bases map to TRBD2. Germline V gene sequence: CDR1 LNHNV, CDR2 YYDKDF (reference sequence). The V segment lost 0 bases and the J segment 7 bases; nucleotides outside the gene matches: 18. The CDR3 sequence is 18 residues long. In DNA form, the CDR3 reads TGTGCCACCAGCAGAGATCATTGGCTAGCGGCCAGGAGGGAAGAGCAGTACTTC. Translated, it gives CATSRDHWLAARREEQYF.

Only a few counts were recorded for this clonotype. This chain connects TRBV4-3 to TRBJ2-3; 9 bases align to TRBD2. The CDR3 is 16 amino acids. The V and J ends lost 2 bases and 1 base, in that order; junction bases with no gene match: 4. Germline CDR1 LGHNA, CDR2 YSLEER. The CDR3 DNA sequence: TGCGCCAGCAGCCAATTGAGGACTAGCGGCACAGATACGCAGTATTTT. Its protein product is CASSQLRTSGTDTQYF.

V is TRBV4-2 and J is TRBJ2-2; 7 bases are a match to TRBD2. This CDR3 contains 18 residues. Trimming removed 1 base from V and 2 bases from J; junction bases left unmatched: 10. CDR1 LGHNA and CDR2 YNFKEQ come from the germline V gene. As DNA, the CDR3 is TGTGCCAGCAGCCAAGGCCTAGGTCTAGCGGCAAACACCGGGGAGCTGTTTTTT. Translation: CASSQGLGLAANTGELFF.

The rearrangement links TRBV28 to TRBJ1-2; D gene uncertain. V lost 2 bases and J 8 bases, leaving 9 bases between the germline ends. CDR3 length: 12 residues. CDR1 is MDHEN, CDR2 SYDVKM, per germline. This CDR3 reads CASSLPMVGYTF. CDR3 nucleotides: TGTGCCAGCAGTTTACCGATGGTAGGCTACACCTTC.